This T cell receptor beta chain was identified during a study of blood T cells in healthy people across ages (dated by TCRdb to 2014 to 2015). Study-wide context: In model experiments, template switching captured about one uniquely barcoded TCR beta cDNA molecule for every two T cells. The study measured age-related changes in TCR beta repertoire diversity using deep sequencing normalized with unique cDNA molecular identifiers. The donors were split into four age groups: young (average about 15 years), middle-aged (39), aged (about 62) and long-lived (roughly 86). To avoid experimental bias, donors of different ages were randomly spread across the sequencing lanes. Using the same blood draw, the study looked at two additional independent replicas of 1 million unique cDNA reads for two donors, one aged 18 to 30 and the other aged 80 or older.

Note on this clonotype: Its recognized antigen is unknown. No much larger clone exists at a distance of one base, and base qualities are not known.

The CDR3 numbers 13 residues from cysteine through phenylalanine. The sequence is cut down to CDR3 DNA, 39 bases in frame from base 1. The CDR1 and CDR2 encoded by the germline V gene are WSHSY and SAAADI. Overall study outcomes, separate from this receptor: The long-lived group showed more naive CD4+ T cells, fewer expanded clones and increased TCR diversity than the aged group, suggesting age selection. Bulk unsorted PBMC profiling prevented conclusive comparison of naive and antigen-experienced compartments. The CMV infection status of donors was not known, potentially confounding age-related changes in expanded clonotypes. Observed TCR beta diversity per million T cells fell roughly linearly with age, and a significant reduction was already apparent by age about 43. Observed TCR beta diversity correlated strongly with the percentage of naive T cells measured by flow cytometry. Estimates of total diversity based on one million sequenced T cells were considered lower bounds and underestimates.

Library generation was performed with 5' RACE. Data came from an Illumina HiSeq 2500. A second about 7 to 11 cycle PCR used a sample-barcoded 5' primer and a J-beta primer mix. Each TCR beta cDNA molecule received a unique molecular identifier from a template-switch 5' adaptor carrying 12 random nucleotides. Each sample yielded at least 2.5 million CDR3-containing paired-end reads. First-strand cDNA was synthesized from all RNA with the Mint cDNA synthesis kit, primed by a TRBC-specific oligonucleotide. After uracil-DNA glycosylase treatment, a first 18-cycle PCR used universal primers M1SS and BC2_uni_R on all cDNA. Regarding the original processing steps: Normalization of each sample was performed by random selection of 1 million high-quality reads, each carrying a distinct molecular identifier. Instead of being binned into consensus sequences, reads with shared molecular identifiers were discarded. MiTCR, set to a Q25 quality threshold and the strictest error-elimination algorithm, was used for CDR3 identification, clonotype clustering and error correction. A nonparametric unseen species model using Euler transformation provided a lower-bound estimate of total TCR beta diversity. Starting from the raw public reads, TCRdb applied fastp trimming at Q25, assembled clones with MiXCR and retained in-frame beta chains. Duplicate CDR3 protein sequences are folded into a single record with the most common DNA and genes. It is TCRdb's table, rather than the study itself, that gives the V and J calls and clone size. The sample yields roughly 800,000 distinct CDR3 sequences; roughly 60% were counted once. The top ten hold 22% of the sample.

The approximately 40 donors, aged roughly 6 to 95 years, were systemically healthy Caucasian individuals from Russia. Approximately 9.3 milliliters of peripheral blood were drawn from each donor into EDTA-treated Vacutainer tubes. Ficoll-Paque density-gradient centrifugation was used to isolate PBMCs, with at least 6.5 million per sample. Total RNA, at least 6 micrograms per sample, was extracted from PBMCs with Trizol reagent. For every donor, flow cytometry on a PBMC aliquot measured the percentage of naive CD45RAhigh/CD27high T cells. The sequenced sample consisted of blood. The sequence is built from TRBV10-2 and TRBJ2-5; no confident D gene assignment can be made. The closer fit of TRBJ2-7 to the DNA end suggests the J call may be wrong. The origin of this receptor is a young man in good health. The DNA sequence is as follows: TGCGCCAGCAGTGATACAGTGCCCTACGAGCAGTACTTC. This sequence encodes CASSDTVPYEQYF.